These T cell receptor beta chains were read from a single sample in a study of blood T cell repertoires in COVID-19. Profiled with immunoSEQ multiplex PCR; TCRdb holds only in-frame clones, not every one. The sample holds tens of thousands of clones; around nine tenths are singletons and the top ten take approximately 12%. Sequenced: peripheral blood. The source is a man in his 70s with active or convalescent COVID-19. CDR3s include the opening cysteine and the closing phenylalanine or tryptophan. Fields, in order: V gene, J gene, CDR3 protein.

TRBV15,TRBJ1-4,CATSREMQKLFF
TRBV7-2,TRBJ2-1,CASSPPERGGSYNEQFF
TRBV6-5,TRBJ2-7,CASSYSRWTGYEQYF
TRBV5-6,TRBJ1-2,CASSQGDLYNYGYTF
TRBV11-2,TRBJ2-5,CASSPTGTAVKETQYF
TRBV2,TRBJ1-5,CASRGLSRQPQHF
TRBV5-8,TRBJ1-2,CASSLPGRDYGYTF
TRBV5-5,TRBJ1-4,CASSSSIRNHRERDNEKLFF
TRBV30,TRBJ2-3,CAWSTQGADTQYF
TRBV28,TRBJ2-7,CASSSSGGAGYEQYF
TRBV6-2/TRBV6-3,TRBJ2-5,CASSYLGGVGRETQYF
TRBV25-1,TRBJ1-4,CASSYPGPGEEKLFF
TRBV9,TRBJ1-3,CASSGSFGGWNTIYF
TRBV5-1,TRBJ2-1,CASSLVGQRAYNEQFF
TRBV3-1/TRBV3-2,TRBJ1-1,CASSQPGGQYTEAFF
TRBV27,TRBJ2-7,CASSLGTSYEQYF
TRBV5-6,TRBJ1-1,CASSVTGGNTEAFF
TRBV29-1,TRBJ2-7,CSGTGTGTNEQYF
TRBV19,TRBJ1-3,CASSMLAKGNTIYF
TRBV20-1,TRBJ1-2,CSASNAGQGGGYTF
TRBV28,TRBJ1-5,CASRLNRGPNQPQHF
TRBV19,TRBJ1-5,CASSIVARTYSNQPQHF
TRBV18,TRBJ2-1,CASSPFPSGGRSYNEQFF
TRBV27,TRBJ2-1,CASSPGGPADEQFF
TRBV27,TRBJ2-2,CASGLLTGELFF
TRBV30,TRBJ2-7,CAWNWGTGSYEQYF
TRBV27,TRBJ2-1,CASSLFGGQGGYNEQFF